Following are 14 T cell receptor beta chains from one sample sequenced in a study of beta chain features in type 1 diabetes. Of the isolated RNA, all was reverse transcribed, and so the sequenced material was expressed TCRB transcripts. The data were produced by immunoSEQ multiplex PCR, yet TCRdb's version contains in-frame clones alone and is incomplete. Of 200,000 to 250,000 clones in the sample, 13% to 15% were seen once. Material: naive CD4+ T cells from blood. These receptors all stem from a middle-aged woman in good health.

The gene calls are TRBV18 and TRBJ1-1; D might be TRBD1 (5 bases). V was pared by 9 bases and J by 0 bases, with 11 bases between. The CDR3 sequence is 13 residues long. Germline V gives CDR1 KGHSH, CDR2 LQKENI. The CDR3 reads CASVTGLNTEAFF. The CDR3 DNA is TGTGCCAGTGTAACAGGACTGAACACTGAAGCTTTCTTT.

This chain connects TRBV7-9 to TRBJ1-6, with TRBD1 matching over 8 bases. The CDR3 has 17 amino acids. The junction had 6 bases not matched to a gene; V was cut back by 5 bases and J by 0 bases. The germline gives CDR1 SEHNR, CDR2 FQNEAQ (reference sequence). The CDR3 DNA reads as TGTGCCAGCAGCCTGGACAGGGCGGACTCCTATAATTCACCCCTCCACTTT. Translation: CASSLDRADSYNSPLHF.

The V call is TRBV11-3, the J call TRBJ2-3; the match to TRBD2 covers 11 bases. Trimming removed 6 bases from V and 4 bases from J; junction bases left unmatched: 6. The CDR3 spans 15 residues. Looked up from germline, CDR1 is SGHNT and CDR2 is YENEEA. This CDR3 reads CASRPLAGVADTQYF. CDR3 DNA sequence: TGTGCCAGCAGACCACTAGCGGGGGTAGCAGATACGCAGTATTTT.

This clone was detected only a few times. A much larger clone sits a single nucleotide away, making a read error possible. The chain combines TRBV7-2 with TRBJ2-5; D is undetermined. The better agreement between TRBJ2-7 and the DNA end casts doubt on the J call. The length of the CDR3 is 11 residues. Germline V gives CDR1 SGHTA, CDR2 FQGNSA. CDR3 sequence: CASSSLYEQYF. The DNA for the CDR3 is TGTGCCAGCAGCTCCCTGTACGAGCAGTACTTC.

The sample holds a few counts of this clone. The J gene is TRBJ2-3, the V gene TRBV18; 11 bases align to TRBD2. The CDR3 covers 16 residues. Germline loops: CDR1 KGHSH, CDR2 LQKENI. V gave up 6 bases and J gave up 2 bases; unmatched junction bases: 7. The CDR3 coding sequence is TGTGCCAGCTCGCAACTAGCGGGGGTGCCCACAGATACGCAGTATTTT. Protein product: CASSQLAGVPTDTQYF.

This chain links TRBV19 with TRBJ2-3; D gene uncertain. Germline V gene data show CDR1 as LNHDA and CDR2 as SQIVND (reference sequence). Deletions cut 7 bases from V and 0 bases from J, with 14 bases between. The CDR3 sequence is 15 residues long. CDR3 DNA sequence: TGTGCCAGTACCACTGTCATTAGTAGCACAGATACGCAGTATTTT. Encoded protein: CASTTVISSTDTQYF.

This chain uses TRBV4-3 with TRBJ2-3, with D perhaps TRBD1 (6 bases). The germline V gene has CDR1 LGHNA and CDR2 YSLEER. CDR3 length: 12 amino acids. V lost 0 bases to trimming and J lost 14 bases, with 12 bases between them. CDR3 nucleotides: TGCGCCAGCAGCCAAGATGGGGACACGAGGTATTTT. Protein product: CASSQDGDTRYF.

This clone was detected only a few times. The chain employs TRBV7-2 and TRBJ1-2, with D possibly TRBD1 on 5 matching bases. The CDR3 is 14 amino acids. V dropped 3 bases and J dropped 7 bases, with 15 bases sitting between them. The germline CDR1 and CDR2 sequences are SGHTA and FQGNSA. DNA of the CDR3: TGTGCCAGCAGCTTCCAGGGCATTGCACGTGGCTACACCTTC. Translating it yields CASSFQGIARGYTF.

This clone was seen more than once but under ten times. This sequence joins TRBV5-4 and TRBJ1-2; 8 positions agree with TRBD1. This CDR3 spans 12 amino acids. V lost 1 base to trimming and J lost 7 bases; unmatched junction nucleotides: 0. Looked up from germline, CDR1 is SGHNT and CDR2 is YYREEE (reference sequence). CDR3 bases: TGTGCCAGCAGCTTGCAGGGGGCTGGCTACACCTTC. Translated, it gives CASSLQGAGYTF.

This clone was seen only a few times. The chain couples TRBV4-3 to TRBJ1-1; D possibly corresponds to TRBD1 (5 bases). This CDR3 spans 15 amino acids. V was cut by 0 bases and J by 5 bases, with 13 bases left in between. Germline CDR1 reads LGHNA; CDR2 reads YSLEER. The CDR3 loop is CASSQELTVNTEAFF. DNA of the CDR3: TGCGCCAGCAGCCAAGAATTGACAGTAAATACTGAAGCTTTCTTT.

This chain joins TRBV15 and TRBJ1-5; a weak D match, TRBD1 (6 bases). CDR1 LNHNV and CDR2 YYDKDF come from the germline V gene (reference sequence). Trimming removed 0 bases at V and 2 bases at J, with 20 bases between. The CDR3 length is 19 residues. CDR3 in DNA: TGTGCCACCAGCAGAGATCTGGGCAGGGGCCCCCATGGCAATCAGCCCCAGCATTTT. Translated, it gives CATSRDLGRGPHGNQPQHF.

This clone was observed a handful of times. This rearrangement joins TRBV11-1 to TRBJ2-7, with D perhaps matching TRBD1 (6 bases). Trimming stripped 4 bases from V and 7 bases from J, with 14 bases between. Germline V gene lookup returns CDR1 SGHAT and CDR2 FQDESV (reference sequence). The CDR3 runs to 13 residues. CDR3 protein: CASSSTRGREQYF. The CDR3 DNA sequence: TGTGCCAGCAGCTCCACCAGGGGCCGTGAGCAGTACTTC.

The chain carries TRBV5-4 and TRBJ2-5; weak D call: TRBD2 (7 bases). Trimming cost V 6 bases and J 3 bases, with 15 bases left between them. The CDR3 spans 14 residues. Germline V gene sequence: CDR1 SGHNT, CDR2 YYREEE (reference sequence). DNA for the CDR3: TGTGCCAGCACCATCGGGGGGCGAGAAGAGACCCAGTACTTC. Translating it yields CASTIGGREETQYF. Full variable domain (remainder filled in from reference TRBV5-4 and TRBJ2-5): ETGVTQSPTHLIKTRGQQVTLRCSSQSGHNTVSWYQQALGQGPQFIFQYYREEENGRGNFPPRFSGLQFPNYSSELNVNALELDDSALYLCASTIGGREETQYFGPGTRLLVL.

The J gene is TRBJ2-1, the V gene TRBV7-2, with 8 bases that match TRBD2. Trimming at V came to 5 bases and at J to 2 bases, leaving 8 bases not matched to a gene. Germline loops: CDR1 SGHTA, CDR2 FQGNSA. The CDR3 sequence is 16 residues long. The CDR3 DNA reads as TGTGCCAGCAGCACCTCAAGCGGGGGCACCTACAATGAGCAGTTCTTC. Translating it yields CASSTSSGGTYNEQFF.